The clone carrying this T cell receptor beta chain was recorded many times. This sample stems from a study of regulatory T cells in long-lasting Graves disease. Described time point: newly diagnosed GD, antithyroid drugs for less than 3 months. After RNA was extracted from PBMCs, the TCR library was made from it. An endocrinology department in Xi'an, China, recruited the patients. Arm-PCR with iRepertoire HTBI primers amplified the CDR3 regions for these TCR beta libraries. TCRdb reprocessed the multiplex PCR reads with MiXCR, giving one entry per CDR3 protein. The sample contains about 240,000 distinct CDR3 sequences, 20% to 25% of which appear only once. After removal of 7 bases from V and 5 bases from J, the junction contained 8 bases not matched to a gene. Germline V gene sequence: CDR1 SGHAT, CDR2 FQNNGV. This CDR3 spans 14 amino acids.

The sample was peripheral blood mononuclear cells (PBMCs), taken at new diagnosis, from a patient treated with antithyroid drugs. V usage is TRBV11-2 and J usage is TRBJ2-3, with 8 bases identical to TRBD1. The TCR was taken from a female donor with Graves disease. In DNA, the CDR3 is TGTGCCAGCAACTCCGCCGGGACAGGAGATACGCAGTATTTT. This translates into CASNSAGTGDTQYF.